These 11 T cell receptor beta chains originate from one sample sequenced in a study of T cell responses to AZD1222 COVID-19 vaccine. Libraries were prepared by immunoSEQ multiplex PCR; TCRdb keeps only in-frame clonotypes and omits some of them. The sample has around 130,000 clones, 70% to 90% seen once. Material: peripheral blood, obtained 28 days after the second AZD1222 dose. The receptors originated from an adult who received the AZD1222 COVID-19 vaccine.

V and J are TRBV3-1 (or the pseudogene TRBV3-2) and TRBJ1-2, with 8 bases matching TRBD1. The CDR3 runs to 15 residues. J gave up 8 bases and V 4 bases, and 12 bases lay outside the gene matches. CDR1 and CDR2 from the germline V gene are LGHDT and YNNKEL (reference sequence). The DNA for the CDR3 is TGTGCCAGCAGCCCCCGGGACAGGCCTAAGGGGGGCTACACCTTC. Encoded protein: CASSPRDRPKGGYTF.

The rearrangement joins TRBV7-9 to TRBJ2-1, with 12 bases lining up with TRBD2. The length of the CDR3 is 17 residues. V shed 5 bases and J 4 bases; nucleotides not matched to a gene: 9. Per the germline V gene, CDR1 is SEHNR and CDR2 is FQNEAQ (reference sequence). CDR3 bases: TGTGCCAGCAGCCCTAGCGGGGGGGCCCTTTCTTACAATGAGCAGTTCTTC. Translating it yields CASSPSGGALSYNEQFF.

The J gene is TRBJ2-7, the V gene TRBV19, with 7 bases lining up with TRBD2. CDR3 size: 15 residues. Germline trimming cut 3 bases from V and 3 bases from J; bases unmatched to any gene: 8. In germline, CDR1 is LNHDA, CDR2 SQIVND (reference sequence). The CDR3 DNA is TGTGCCAGTAGTATTTCAGGACTAGGTCTCTACGAGCAGTACTTC. This encodes CASSISGLGLYEQYF.

The genes are TRBV2 and TRBJ2-5; tentative D call: TRBD1 (5 bases). The CDR3 sequence is 16 residues long. Between the trimmed V and J ends, which lost 4 bases and 2 bases, there was a span of 17 bases. CDR1 is SNHLY and CDR2 is FYNNEI in the germline V gene. CDR3 region: CASSVLQGADQETQYF. The DNA of the CDR3 is TGTGCCAGCAGTGTGCTTCAGGGTGCCGATCAAGAGACCCAGTACTTC.

The count of this clone is one. The chain is built from TRBV6-5 and TRBJ2-3; no firm D call. CDR1 and CDR2 from the germline V gene are MNHEY and SVGAGI. CDR3 size: 11 residues. Deletions cut 8 bases from V and 2 bases from J, with 5 bases between. CDR3 residues: CASDNTDTQYF. The DNA for the CDR3 is TGTGCCAGCGACAACACAGATACGCAGTATTTT.

The V gene is TRBV30, the J gene TRBJ1-1, with TRBD1 matching over 8 bases. The ends lost 4 bases at V and 5 bases at J; junction bases unmatched: 9. The V gene's germline CDR1 is GTSNPN and CDR2 SVGIG (reference sequence). This CDR3 contains 14 residues. Here the CDR3 DNA reads TGTGCCTGGAAAAGACAGGGGTGGGATACTGAAGCTTTCTTT. Its translation is CAWKRQGWDTEAFF. The entire variable domain, with the rest obtained from reference TRBV30 and TRBJ1-1, is as follows: SQTIHQWPATLVQPVGSPLSLECTVEGTSNPNLYWYRQAAGRGLQLLFYSVGIGQISSEVPQNLSASRPQDRQFILSSKKLLLSDSGFYLCAWKRQGWDTEAFFGQGTRLTVV.

This chain connects TRBV19 to TRBJ2-1, with 8 nucleotides matching TRBD2. The germline CDR1 and CDR2 sequences are LNHDA and SQIVND (reference sequence). With V trimmed by 5 bases and J by 8 bases, 11 bases remained unmatched. The CDR3 covers 15 residues. The CDR3 here is CASSPGLAERDEQFF. DNA for the CDR3: TGTGCCAGTAGTCCCGGACTAGCAGAGAGGGATGAGCAGTTCTTC.

The rearrangement links TRBV15 to TRBJ1-2, with D possibly TRBD1 on 5 matching bases. The CDR3 loop spans 12 amino acids. V shed 3 bases and J shed 4 bases, with 6 bases lying between them. The V gene's germline CDR1 is LNHNV and CDR2 YYDKDF (reference sequence). CDR3 in amino acids: CATSSDSYGYTF. The CDR3 region has the DNA TGTGCCACCAGCAGTGACAGCTATGGCTACACCTTC.

V is TRBV7-9 and J is TRBJ1-2; tentative D call: TRBD1 (6 bases). The length of the CDR3 is 13 residues. Germline loops: CDR1 SEHNR, CDR2 FQNEAQ (reference sequence). The V and J ends lost 5 bases and 2 bases respectively, with 9 bases between them. This CDR3 reads CASSRQENYGYTF. DNA for the CDR3: TGTGCCAGCAGCAGACAGGAGAACTATGGCTACACCTTC.

This clone was picked up a small number of times. This sequence joins TRBV14 and TRBJ1-1; 8 positions agree with TRBD1. The CDR3 spans 14 residues. The germline CDR1 and CDR2 sequences are SGHDN and FVKESK. V lost 0 bases and J lost 4; bases outside the gene matches: 1. The CDR3 region has the DNA TGTGCCAGCAGCCAAGACGGGACAGGCACTGAAGCTTTCTTT. As protein: CASSQDGTGTEAFF.

The rearrangement links TRBV28 to TRBJ1-5, with D hard to call. This CDR3 is built from 12 residues. The ends were cut back, 3 bases at V and 5 bases at J, with 5 bases in the middle. The germline gives CDR1 MDHEN, CDR2 SYDVKM. The CDR3 reads CASSFTHQPQHF. In DNA form, the CDR3 reads TGTGCCAGCAGTTTCACACATCAGCCCCAGCATTTT.